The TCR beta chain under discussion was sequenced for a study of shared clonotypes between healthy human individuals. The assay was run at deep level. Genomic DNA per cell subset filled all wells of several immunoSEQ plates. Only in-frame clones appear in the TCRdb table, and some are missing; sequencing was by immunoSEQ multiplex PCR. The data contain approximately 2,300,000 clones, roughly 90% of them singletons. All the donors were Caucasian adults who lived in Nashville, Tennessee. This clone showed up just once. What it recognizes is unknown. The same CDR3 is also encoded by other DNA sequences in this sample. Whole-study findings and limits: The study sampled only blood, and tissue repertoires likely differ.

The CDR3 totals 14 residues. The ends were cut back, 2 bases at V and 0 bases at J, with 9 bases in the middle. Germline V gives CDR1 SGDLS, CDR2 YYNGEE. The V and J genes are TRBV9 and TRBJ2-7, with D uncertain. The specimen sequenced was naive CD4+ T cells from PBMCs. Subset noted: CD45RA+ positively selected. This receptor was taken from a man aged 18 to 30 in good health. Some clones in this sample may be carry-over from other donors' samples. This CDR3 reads CASSVDGSSYEQYF. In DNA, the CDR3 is TGTGCCAGCAGCGTGGATGGGTCCTCCTACGAGCAGTACTTC.